The next 29 T cell receptor beta chains were all read from a single sample in a study of cytomegalovirus exposure and HLA in healthy donors. Sequencing was performed with immunoSEQ multiplex PCR; in TCRdb, only in-frame clones are kept and a portion is missing. Found here are tens of thousands of clones, roughly nine tenths of them singletons; the top ten hold 2% to 2.5%. Sequencing input: PBMCs. These receptor sequences come from a woman in her twenties or thirties in good health and CMV-seronegative.

This sequence joins TRBV6-6 and TRBJ2-1; TRBD2 aligns across 12 bases. The V gene end was trimmed by 6 bases and the J gene end by 4 bases; junction bases not matched to a gene: 4. CDR1 MNHNY and CDR2 SVGAGI come from the germline V gene (reference sequence). CDR3 length: 15 amino acids. The CDR3 spells CASSLTSGRYNEQFF. CDR3 in DNA: TGTGCCAGCAGCTTAACTAGCGGGAGGTACAATGAGCAGTTCTTC.

This chain connects TRBV7-3 to TRBJ2-5; D is possibly TRBD2 (6 bases). This CDR3 comprises 14 residues. The V and J ends lost 0 bases and 4 bases respectively, with 9 bases between them. Germline loops: CDR1 SGHTA, CDR2 FQGTGA. For the CDR3, the DNA is TGTGCCAGCAGCTTAACGTCAGCGGGAGAGACCCAGTACTTC. Translated, it gives CASSLTSAGETQYF.

The V call is TRBV19, the J call TRBJ1-1, with 8 bases that match TRBD1. The length of the CDR3 is 15 residues. CDR1 and CDR2 (germline): LNHDA, SQIVND (reference sequence). Trimming removed 8 bases from V and 2 bases from J; junction bases left unmatched: 10. CDR3 sequence (DNA): TGTGCCAGTTCCGGACAGGGAGGCCCTAACACTGAAGCTTTCTTT. It specifies CASSGQGGPNTEAFF.

The rearrangement uses TRBV28 and TRBJ2-3; 11 nucleotides match TRBD2. Germline values: CDR1 MDHEN, CDR2 SYDVKM. Losses at the gene ends were 5 bases for V and 2 bases for J; bases not matched to a gene: 15. The CDR3 is 19 residues long. For the CDR3, the DNA is TGTGCCAGCAGTCCCCCTCCTTTCGGGACTAGCGGTAACACAGATACGCAGTATTTT. Residues: CASSPPPFGTSGNTDTQYF.

The chain is built from TRBV29-1 and TRBJ2-5; the D gene is possibly TRBD2 (7 bases). The germline CDR1 and CDR2 sequences are SQVTM and ANQGSEA. The CDR3 is 13 residues long. Trimming took 6 bases from V and 5 from J, leaving 16 bases between them. The CDR3 spells CSVRGGAWETQYF. CDR3 nucleotide sequence: TGCAGCGTGAGGGGGGGCGCTTGGGAGACCCAGTACTTC. Using reference TRBV29-1 and TRBJ2-5 for the parts outside the CDR3, the full variable domain is SAVISQKPSRDICQRGTSLTIQCQVDSQVTMMFWYRQQPGQSLTLIATANQGSEATYESGFVIDKFPISRPNLTFSTLTVSNMSPEDSSIYLCSVRGGAWETQYFGPGTRLLVL.

The chain employs TRBV9 and TRBJ2-2; perhaps TRBD1 as D (6 bases). Germline assignment: CDR1 SGDLS and CDR2 YYNGEE. The V end was cut by 0 bases, the J end by 3 bases, with 9 bases between. This CDR3 spans 15 amino acids. Here the CDR3 reads CASSVVDRYTGELFF. CDR3 DNA sequence: TGTGCCAGCAGCGTAGTAGACAGGTACACCGGGGAGCTGTTTTTT.

This chain joins TRBV5-6 and TRBJ2-3, with a possible D match to TRBD1 (6 bases). From germline, CDR1 is SGHDT and CDR2 YYEEEE. This CDR3 is 16 amino acids long. Trimming shortened V by 7 bases and J by 2 bases, and 20 bases separated the two germline ends. The chain's CDR3 is CASGWGPPPPTDTQYF. In DNA, the CDR3 is TGTGCCAGCGGCTGGGGGCCTCCCCCCCCCACAGATACGCAGTATTTT.

The chain links TRBV10-3 to TRBJ2-2; a possible D gene is TRBD1 (5 bases). Deletions cut 3 bases from V and 2 bases from J, with 10 bases between. This CDR3 is built from 15 residues. The germline V gene has CDR1 ENHRY and CDR2 SYGVKD. The CDR3 DNA reads as TGTGCCATCAGTGAAGGGGAACTAAACACCGGGGAGCTGTTTTTT. Translation gives CAISEGELNTGELFF.

The gene calls are TRBV19 and TRBJ1-1, with 7 nucleotides matching TRBD1. Germline CDR1 LNHDA, CDR2 SQIVND (reference sequence). V lost 1 base to trimming and J lost 4 bases; unmatched junction nucleotides: 3. The CDR3 covers 14 residues. The CDR3 DNA reads TGTGCCAGTAGTATAGGGCAGGGGGGCACTGAAGCTTTCTTT. Amino acid sequence: CASSIGQGGTEAFF. Looking up the rest from reference TRBV19 and TRBJ1-1 gives the full variable domain: DGGITQSPKYLFRKEGQNVTLSCEQNLNHDAMYWYRQDPGQGLRLIYYSQIVNDFQKGDIAEGYSVSREKKESFPLTVTSAQKNPTAFYLCASSIGQGGTEAFFGQGTRLTVV.

The J gene is TRBJ2-7, the V gene TRBV7-6, with D perhaps TRBD2 (5 bases). There are 13 residues in the CDR3. V shed 5 bases and J shed 4 bases, with 12 bases lying between them. Germline V CDR1 and CDR2: SGHVS, FNYEAQ. In DNA, the CDR3 is TGTGCCAGCAGCCCCTACGAGGGTTACGAGCAGTACTTC. Protein sequence: CASSPYEGYEQYF.

V usage is TRBV9 and J usage is TRBJ1-2; possible D gene TRBD1, 5 bases. V lost 3 bases and J lost 0, with 12 bases in between. The germline V gene encodes CDR1 SGDLS and CDR2 YYNGEE. This CDR3 region has 15 residues. The chain's CDR3 is CASSAGAGPNYGYTF. CDR3 DNA: TGTGCCAGCAGCGCCGGAGCGGGGCCTAACTATGGCTACACCTTC.

This chain uses TRBV27 with TRBJ1-1; 10 positions match TRBD1. Looked up from germline, CDR1 is MNHEY and CDR2 is SMNVEV (reference sequence). V lost 7 bases to trimming and J lost 5 bases; unmatched junction nucleotides: 13. This CDR3 is built from 16 residues. The DNA of the CDR3 is TGTGCCAGCACCCCCAGGGGGGGACAGGGGAATACTGAAGCTTTCTTT. It translates to CASTPRGGQGNTEAFF.

This chain connects TRBV9 to TRBJ2-1, with 9 nucleotides matching TRBD2. V shed 2 bases and J 7 bases; nucleotides not matched to a gene: 7. The CDR3 totals 15 residues. CDR1 and CDR2 (germline): SGDLS, YYNGEE. CDR3 DNA: TGTGCCAGCAGCGTGGGCGGGAGGGGGCGTAATGAGCAGTTCTTC. Residues: CASSVGGRGRNEQFF.

The CDR3 loop is CAGSGRMNTEAFF. In DNA form, the CDR3 reads TGTGCCGGTAGCGGACGGATGAACACTGAAGCTTTCTTT. The rearrangement uses TRBV10-3 and TRBJ1-1; no clear D. The germline gives CDR1 ENHRY, CDR2 SYGVKD. The CDR3 spans 13 residues. Trimming took off 11 bases at V and 0 bases at J, with 13 bases between the two ends.

The rearrangement links TRBV27 to TRBJ2-1, with D perhaps matching TRBD1 (6 bases). With 4 bases removed from V and 8 bases from J, the gap between germline ends came to 12 bases. The CDR3 contains 13 residues. The germline V gene encodes CDR1 MNHEY and CDR2 SMNVEV (reference sequence). The CDR3 DNA is TGTGCCAGCAGTTCTAACAGGGTGCATGAGCAGTTCTTC. As protein: CASSSNRVHEQFF.

The chain links TRBV19 to TRBJ1-1; D not certain. V lost 1 base to trimming and J lost 0 bases, with 9 bases between them. CDR1 is LNHDA, CDR2 SQIVND, per germline (reference sequence). The CDR3 is 15 residues long. The CDR3 loop reads CASSIAHSMNTEAFF. DNA of the CDR3: TGTGCCAGTAGTATAGCCCATAGCATGAACACTGAAGCTTTCTTT. The full variable domain, in which reference TRBV19 and TRBJ1-1 provide the parts outside the CDR3, is DGGITQSPKYLFRKEGQNVTLSCEQNLNHDAMYWYRQDPGQGLRLIYYSQIVNDFQKGDIAEGYSVSREKKESFPLTVTSAQKNPTAFYLCASSIAHSMNTEAFFGQGTRLTVV.

The gene calls are TRBV27 and TRBJ1-5; tentative D call: TRBD1 (5 bases). Trimming stripped 5 bases from V and 6 bases from J, with 20 bases between. Germline V gives CDR1 MNHEY, CDR2 SMNVEV (reference sequence). The CDR3 extends over 16 amino acids. This chain's CDR3 is CASSPLYVGVGQPQHF. CDR3 sequence (DNA): TGTGCCAGCAGTCCCCTCTACGTAGGGGTGGGTCAGCCCCAGCATTTT.

This clone was observed once. This chain links TRBV19 with TRBJ2-1; TRBD2 matches 15 bases. V gave up 4 bases and J gave up 8 bases; unmatched junction bases: 12. Germline V lookup: CDR1 LNHDA, CDR2 SQIVND (reference sequence). The CDR3 runs to 18 residues. CDR3 sequence reads: CASSTAGLAGGLKDEQFF. CDR3 DNA sequence: TGTGCCAGTAGTACAGCCGGACTAGCGGGAGGGCTAAAGGATGAGCAGTTCTTC. The whole variable domain, filled in from reference TRBV19 and TRBJ2-1, reads DGGITQSPKYLFRKEGQNVTLSCEQNLNHDAMYWYRQDPGQGLRLIYYSQIVNDFQKGDIAEGYSVSREKKESFPLTVTSAQKNPTAFYLCASSTAGLAGGLKDEQFFGPGTRLTVL.

The chain links TRBV12-5 to TRBJ2-1; 8 bases agree with TRBD2. CDR3 size: 16 residues. Germline CDR1 and CDR2: LGHNT and FRNRAP. Trimming removed 0 bases from V and 7 bases from J; junction bases left unmatched: 8. The CDR3 loop is CASGLVLSGSGNEQFF. CDR3 nucleotides: TGTGCTAGTGGTTTGGTACTGAGCGGGAGTGGTAATGAGCAGTTCTTC.

V gene TRBV7-8 combines with J gene TRBJ2-3; possibly TRBD1 for D (5 bases). The CDR3 contains 14 residues. Between the trimmed V and J ends, which lost 5 bases and 1 base, there was a span of 10 bases. CDR1 is SGHVS and CDR2 is FQNEAQ in the germline V gene. CDR3: CASSRTIGTDTQYF. In DNA, the CDR3 is TGTGCCAGCAGCCGGACAATAGGCACAGATACGCAGTATTTT. Using reference TRBV7-8 and TRBJ2-3 for the parts outside the CDR3, the full variable domain is GAGVSQSPRYKVAKRGQDVALRCDPISGHVSLFWYQQALGQGPEFLTYFQNEAQLDKSGLPSDRFFAERPEGSVSTLKIQRTQQEDSAVYLCASSRTIGTDTQYFGPGTRLTVL.

The chain joins TRBV6-1 to TRBJ1-2, with a possible D match to TRBD1 (6 bases). V was cut by 8 bases and J by 5 bases, with 18 bases left in between. CDR3 size: 14 residues. Germline-derived CDR1 and CDR2 are MNHNS and SASEGT. The CDR3 spells CASGGGRSLYGYTF. The CDR3 bases are TGTGCCAGCGGGGGGGGCAGGAGTTTATATGGCTACACCTTC.

The CDR3 loop reads CASTGMAVNQPQHF. The CDR3 DNA follows: TGTGCCAGCACAGGGATGGCCGTTAATCAGCCCCAGCATTTT. The rearrangement uses TRBV19 and TRBJ1-5, with a weak D call TRBD1 (6 bases). The germline CDR1 and CDR2 sequences are LNHDA and SQIVND (reference sequence). The CDR3 is 14 residues long. V was cut by 9 bases and J by 4 bases, with 16 bases left in between.

A single count supports this clone. The chain uses TRBV6-6 and TRBJ2-1; TRBD2 aligns across 9 bases. Per the germline V gene, CDR1 is MNHNY and CDR2 is SVGAGI (reference sequence). The V segment lost 8 bases and the J segment 12 bases; nucleotides outside the gene matches: 14. The CDR3 is 14 residues long. CDR3: CASYGLAGSRGQFF. CDR3 DNA sequence: TGTGCCAGCTATGGGCTAGCGGGAAGTCGTGGGCAGTTCTTC.

The chain combines TRBV5-6 with TRBJ2-3; D is ambiguous. Germline loops: CDR1 SGHDT, CDR2 YYEEEE. The CDR3 covers 14 residues. Trimming shortened V by 2 bases and J by 2 bases, and 9 bases separated the two germline ends. The CDR3 loop reads CASSFTPYTDTQYF. The CDR3 DNA sequence: TGTGCCAGCAGCTTTACTCCCTACACAGATACGCAGTATTTT.

The V and J genes are TRBV19 and TRBJ2-7, with D possibly being TRBD1 (6 bases). The V end lost 3 bases, the J end lost 4 bases, and 22 bases lay between the germline ends. CDR1 and CDR2 (germline): LNHDA, SQIVND (reference sequence). This CDR3 is built from 17 residues. CDR3 region: CASSMGVVSIRGYEQYF. CDR3 DNA sequence: TGTGCCAGTAGTATGGGGGTCGTATCCATCAGGGGTTACGAGCAGTACTTC.

V and J are TRBV28 and TRBJ1-3; 7 bases match TRBD1. This CDR3 comprises 16 residues. Germline trimming cut 6 bases from V and 0 bases from J; bases unmatched to any gene: 8. From germline, CDR1 is MDHEN and CDR2 SYDVKM. Here the CDR3 reads CASSPAGQFSGNTIYF. The CDR3 bases are TGTGCCAGCAGCCCCGCGGGACAGTTCTCTGGAAACACCATATATTTT.

This clone occurred a few times. The genes are TRBV5-1 and TRBJ2-2; perhaps TRBD1 as D (5 bases). This CDR3 comprises 15 residues. Trimming removed 2 bases from V and 5 bases from J, with 13 bases in between. Germline lookup yields CDR1 SGHRS and CDR2 YFSETQ. The DNA for the CDR3 is TGCGCCAGCAGCTTCTCAGGGATGGTAACCGGGGAGCTGTTTTTT. This translates into CASSFSGMVTGELFF.

This chain uses TRBV6-5 with TRBJ1-1; D not certain. The CDR3 totals 14 residues. The germline CDR1 and CDR2 sequences are MNHEY and SVGAGI. Trimming took off 0 bases at V and 1 base at J, with 6 bases between the two ends. DNA of the CDR3: TGTGCCAGCAGTTACTCGTATCGGAACACTGAAGCTTTCTTT. Encoded protein: CASSYSYRNTEAFF.

This clone was seen more than once but under ten times. CDR3 in DNA: TGCGCCAGCAGCTCCATGCCACCGGGGTCCTCATCTGGGGCCAACGTCCTGACTTTC. Translating gives CASSSMPPGSSSGANVLTF. This chain joins TRBV4-1 and TRBJ2-6; D may be TRBD2 (5 bases). The CDR3 contains 19 residues. CDR1 and CDR2 from the germline V gene are MGHRA and YSYEKL. V was cut by 5 bases and J by 1 base, with 21 bases left in between.